This paragraph covers one T cell receptor beta chain sequence. These data are taken from a study of blood T cell repertoires in COVID-19. The wider study: T cells, B-cell-depleted T cells, or PBMCs provided the cDNA or gDNA that served as material.

Germline V CDR1 and CDR2: DFQATT, SNEGSKA (reference sequence). The CDR3 totals 12 residues. V lost 3 bases, J lost 2 bases, and 8 bases lay in between. As processed by the authors: Estimation of nucleated cell counts relied on the amplification of reference gene primers. Some clones are missing from TCRdb's copy, which holds only in-frame ones; the method was immunoSEQ multiplex PCR. V and J calls and clone size are given by that table; D and trimming were obtained from the DNA. The table includes around 320,000 clones, 85% to 95% detected once. Participants were placed into cohorts based on the clinical history they reported.

Sequenced material: PBMCs or T cells enriched from blood (not recorded which). The origin of this receptor is a woman under 40 who had been exposed to COVID-19. The chain links TRBV20-1 to TRBJ2-7; D is possibly TRBD1 (6 bases). The CDR3 region has the DNA TGCAGTGCTAGTTGGACAGCCTACGAGCAGTACTTC. Its protein is CSASWTAYEQYF.